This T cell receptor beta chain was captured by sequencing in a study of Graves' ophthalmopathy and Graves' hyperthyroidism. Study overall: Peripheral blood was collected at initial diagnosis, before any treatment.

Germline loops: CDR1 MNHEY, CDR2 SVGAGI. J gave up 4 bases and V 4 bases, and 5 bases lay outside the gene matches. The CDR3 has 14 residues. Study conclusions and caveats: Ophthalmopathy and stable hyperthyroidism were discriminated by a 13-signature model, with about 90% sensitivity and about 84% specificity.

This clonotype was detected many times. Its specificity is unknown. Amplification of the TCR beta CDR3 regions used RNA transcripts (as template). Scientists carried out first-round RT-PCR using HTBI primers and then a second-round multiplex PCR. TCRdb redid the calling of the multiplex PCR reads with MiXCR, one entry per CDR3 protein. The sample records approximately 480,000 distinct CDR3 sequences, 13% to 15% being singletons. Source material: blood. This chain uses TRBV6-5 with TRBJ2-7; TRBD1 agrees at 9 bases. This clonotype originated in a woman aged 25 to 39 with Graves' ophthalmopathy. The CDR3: CASSLGTGRYEQYF. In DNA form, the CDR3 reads TGTGCCAGCAGTTTAGGGACAGGGCGTTACGAGCAGTACTTC.